The 2 T cell receptor beta chains listed next were all sequenced from one sample in a study of T cells in Graves' hyperthyroidism and ophthalmopathy. TCR beta CDR3 regions were amplified from RNA transcripts. A set of HTBI primers served as the primers for a first-round RT-PCR of the TCR CDR3. TCRdb passed the multiplex PCR reads through MiXCR, listing each CDR3 protein once. Of roughly 840,000 distinct CDR3 sequences in the sample, 38% are singletons; the top ten hold roughly 8.3%. Sequencing used blood. These receptors originate from a man between 18 and 29 years old with Graves' hyperthyroidism.

The chain carries TRBV29-1 and TRBJ2-7, with 7 bases lining up with TRBD1. This CDR3 is built from 13 residues. With 6 bases clipped from V and 3 bases from J, the junction kept 8 bases outside the gene matches. From germline, CDR1 is SQVTM and CDR2 ANQGSEA. CDR3 sequence (DNA): TGCAGCGTCGGTGGACAGGTGCTCTACGAGCAGTACTTC. Its protein is CSVGGQVLYEQYF.

The V call is TRBV7-2, the J call TRBJ1-6; D is unresolved. From germline, CDR1 is SGHTA and CDR2 FQGNSA. This CDR3 is built from 16 residues. With 4 bases removed from V and 6 bases from J, the gap between germline ends came to 16 bases. Here the CDR3 DNA reads TGTGCCAGCAGCTCTACAGCGAGAGCATCTAATTCACCCCTCCACTTT. Translation: CASSSTARASNSPLHF.